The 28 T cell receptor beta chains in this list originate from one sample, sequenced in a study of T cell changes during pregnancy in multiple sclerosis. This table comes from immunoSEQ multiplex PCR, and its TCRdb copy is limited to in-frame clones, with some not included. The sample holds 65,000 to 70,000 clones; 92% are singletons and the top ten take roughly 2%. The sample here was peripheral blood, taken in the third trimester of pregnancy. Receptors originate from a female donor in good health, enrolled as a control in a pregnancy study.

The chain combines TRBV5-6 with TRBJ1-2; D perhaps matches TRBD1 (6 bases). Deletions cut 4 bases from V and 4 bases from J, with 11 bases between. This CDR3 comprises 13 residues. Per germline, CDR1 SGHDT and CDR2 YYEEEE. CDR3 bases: TGTGCCAGCAGCGGCAGGGGTTCCTATGGCTACACCTTC. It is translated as CASSGRGSYGYTF.

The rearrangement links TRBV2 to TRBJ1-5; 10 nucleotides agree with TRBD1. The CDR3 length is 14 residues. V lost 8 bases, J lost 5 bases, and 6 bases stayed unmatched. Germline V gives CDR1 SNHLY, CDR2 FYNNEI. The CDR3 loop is CASGEDRGDQPQHF. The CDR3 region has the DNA TGTGCCAGCGGGGAGGACAGGGGGGATCAGCCCCAGCATTTT.

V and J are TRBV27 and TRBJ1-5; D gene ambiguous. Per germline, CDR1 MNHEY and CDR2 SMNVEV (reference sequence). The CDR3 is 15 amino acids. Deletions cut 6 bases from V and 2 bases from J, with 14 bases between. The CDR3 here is CASSRGPGGNQPQHF. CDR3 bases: TGTGCCAGCAGCCGAGGGCCTGGGGGCAATCAGCCCCAGCATTTT.

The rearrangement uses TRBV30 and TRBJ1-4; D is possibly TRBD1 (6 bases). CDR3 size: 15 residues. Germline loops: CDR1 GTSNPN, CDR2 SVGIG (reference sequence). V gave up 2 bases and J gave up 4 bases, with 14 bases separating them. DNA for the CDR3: TGTGCCTGGAGTACAGGGTTGGGCCTTAATGAAAAACTGTTTTTT. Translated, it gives CAWSTGLGLNEKLFF.

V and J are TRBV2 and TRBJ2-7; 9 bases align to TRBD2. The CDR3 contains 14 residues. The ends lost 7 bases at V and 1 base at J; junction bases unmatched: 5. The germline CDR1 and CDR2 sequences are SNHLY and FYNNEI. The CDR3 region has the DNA TGTGCCAGCAAGCCGACTAGCGGATCCTACGAGCAGTACTTC. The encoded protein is CASKPTSGSYEQYF.

The CDR3 loop is CASSRGAAGAYEQYF. The CDR3 DNA reads TGTGCCAGTAGTCGGGGGGCGGCAGGGGCTTACGAGCAGTACTTC. V is TRBV19 and J is TRBJ2-7, with D perhaps TRBD2 (7 bases). The CDR3 consists of 15 residues. In germline, CDR1 is LNHDA, CDR2 SQIVND (reference sequence). V lost 5 bases and J 4 bases, leaving 18 bases between the germline ends.

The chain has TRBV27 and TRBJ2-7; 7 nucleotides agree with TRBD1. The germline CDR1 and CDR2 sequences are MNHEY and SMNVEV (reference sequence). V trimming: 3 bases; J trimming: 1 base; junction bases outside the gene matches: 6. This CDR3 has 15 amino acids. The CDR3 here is CASSFVAGGSYEQYF. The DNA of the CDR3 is TGTGCCAGCAGTTTTGTGGCAGGGGGTTCCTACGAGCAGTACTTC.

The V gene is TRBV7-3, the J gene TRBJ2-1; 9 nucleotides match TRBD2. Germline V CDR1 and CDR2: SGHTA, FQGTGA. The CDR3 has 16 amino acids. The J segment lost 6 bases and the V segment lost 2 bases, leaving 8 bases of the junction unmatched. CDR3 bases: TGTGCCAGCAGCTTAGGGTATAGCGGGAGCGCCAATGAGCAGTTCTTC. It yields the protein CASSLGYSGSANEQFF. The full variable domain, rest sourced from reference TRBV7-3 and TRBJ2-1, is GAGVSQTPSNKVTEKGKYVELRCDPISGHTALYWYRQSLGQGPEFLIYFQGTGAADDSGLPNDRFFAVRPEGSVSTLKIQRTERGDSAVYLCASSLGYSGSANEQFFGPGTRLTVL.

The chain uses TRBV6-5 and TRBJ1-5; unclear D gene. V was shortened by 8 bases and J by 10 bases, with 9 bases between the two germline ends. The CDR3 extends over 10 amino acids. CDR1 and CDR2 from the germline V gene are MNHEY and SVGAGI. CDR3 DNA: TGTGCCAGCGGATCGGGACCCCAGCATTTT. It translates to CASGSGPQHF.

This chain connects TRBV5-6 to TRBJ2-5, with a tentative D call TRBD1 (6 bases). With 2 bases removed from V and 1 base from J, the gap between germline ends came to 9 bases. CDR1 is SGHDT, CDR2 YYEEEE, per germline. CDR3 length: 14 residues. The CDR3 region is CASSLRDIQETQYF. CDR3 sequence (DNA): TGTGCCAGCAGCTTAAGGGACATCCAAGAGACCCAGTACTTC.

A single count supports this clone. CDR3 nucleotide sequence: TGTGCCAGTACTAACCAAGAGACCCAGTACTTC. Translated, it gives CASTNQETQYF. The V call is TRBV19, the J call TRBJ2-5; the D is unclear. The germline V gene has CDR1 LNHDA and CDR2 SQIVND (reference sequence). V was pared by 7 bases and J by 0 bases, with 3 bases between. The CDR3 runs to 11 residues.

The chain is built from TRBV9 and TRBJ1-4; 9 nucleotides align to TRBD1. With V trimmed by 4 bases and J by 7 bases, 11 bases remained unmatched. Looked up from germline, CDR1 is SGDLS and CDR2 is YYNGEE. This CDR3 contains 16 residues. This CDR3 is CASSPGDRVGGEKLFF. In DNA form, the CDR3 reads TGTGCCAGCAGCCCGGGGGACAGGGTCGGAGGTGAAAAACTGTTTTTT. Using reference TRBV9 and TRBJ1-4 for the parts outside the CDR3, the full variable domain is DSGVTQTPKHLITATGQRVTLRCSPRSGDLSVYWYQQSLDQGLQFLIQYYNGEERAKGNILERFSAQQFPDLHSELNLSSLELGDSALYFCASSPGDRVGGEKLFFGSGTQLSVL.

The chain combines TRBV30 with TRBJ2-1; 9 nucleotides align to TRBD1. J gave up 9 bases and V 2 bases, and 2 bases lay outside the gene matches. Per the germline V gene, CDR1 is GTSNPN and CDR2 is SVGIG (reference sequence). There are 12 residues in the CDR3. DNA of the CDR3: TGTGCCTGGAGTACAGGGGGCGGTGAGCAGTTCTTC. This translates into CAWSTGGGEQFF.

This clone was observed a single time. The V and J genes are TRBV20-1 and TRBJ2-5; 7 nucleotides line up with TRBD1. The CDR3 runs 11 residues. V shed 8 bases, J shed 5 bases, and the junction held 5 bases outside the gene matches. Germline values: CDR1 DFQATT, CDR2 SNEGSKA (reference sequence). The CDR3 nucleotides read TGCAGTTTCAGACAGGGTGAGACCCAGTACTTC. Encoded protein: CSFRQGETQYF.

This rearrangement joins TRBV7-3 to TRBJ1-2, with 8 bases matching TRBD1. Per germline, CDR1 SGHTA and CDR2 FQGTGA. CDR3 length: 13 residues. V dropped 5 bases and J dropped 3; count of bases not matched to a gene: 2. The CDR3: CASSQDRDYGYTF. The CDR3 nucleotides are TGTGCCAGCAGCCAGGACAGGGACTATGGCTACACCTTC.

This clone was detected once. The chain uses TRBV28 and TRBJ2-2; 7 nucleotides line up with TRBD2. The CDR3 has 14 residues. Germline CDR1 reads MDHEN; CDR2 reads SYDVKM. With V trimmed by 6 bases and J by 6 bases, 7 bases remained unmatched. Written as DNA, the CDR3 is TGTGCCAGCAGAGGACTAGGGGTGGCCGGGGAGCTGTTTTTT. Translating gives CASRGLGVAGELFF.

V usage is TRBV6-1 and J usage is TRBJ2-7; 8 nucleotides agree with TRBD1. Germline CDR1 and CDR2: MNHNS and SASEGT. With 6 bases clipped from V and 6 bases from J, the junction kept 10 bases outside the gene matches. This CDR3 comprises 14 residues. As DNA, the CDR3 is TGTGCCAGCAGAGCCGGGACAGGACGCCGCGAGCAGTACTTC. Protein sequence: CASRAGTGRREQYF.

The CDR3 nucleotides are TGTGCCAGCAGCTCGGGACAGTCTGGGGCCAACGTCCTGACTTTC. This sequence encodes CASSSGQSGANVLTF. J is TRBJ2-6 and V is TRBV5-4; TRBD1 matches at 7 bases. Trimming removed 3 bases from V and 1 base from J; junction bases left unmatched: 1. Looked up from germline, CDR1 is SGHNT and CDR2 is YYREEE (reference sequence). The CDR3 length is 15 residues.

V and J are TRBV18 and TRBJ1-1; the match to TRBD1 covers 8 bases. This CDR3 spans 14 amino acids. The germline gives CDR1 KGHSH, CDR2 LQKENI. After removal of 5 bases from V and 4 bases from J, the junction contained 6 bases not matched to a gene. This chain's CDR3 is CASSTGGSGTEAFF. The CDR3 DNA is TGTGCCAGCTCAACAGGGGGGTCGGGCACTGAAGCTTTCTTT.

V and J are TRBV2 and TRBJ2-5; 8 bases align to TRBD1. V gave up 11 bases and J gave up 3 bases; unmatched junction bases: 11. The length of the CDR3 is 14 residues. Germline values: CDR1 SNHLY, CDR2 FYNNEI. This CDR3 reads CAGAQGAIEETQYF. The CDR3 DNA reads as TGTGCCGGCGCCCAGGGGGCGATTGAAGAGACCCAGTACTTC.

The CDR3 nucleotides are TGCAGCGTTGGCGCGAGCGGGAGGTCCCACGAGCAGTACTTC. The encoded protein is CSVGASGRSHEQYF. The chain has TRBV29-1 and TRBJ2-7; 9 nucleotides agree with TRBD2. The trim removed 4 bases at V and 5 bases at J, leaving 9 bases unmatched. The germline CDR1 and CDR2 sequences are SQVTM and ANQGSEA. The CDR3 extends over 14 amino acids.

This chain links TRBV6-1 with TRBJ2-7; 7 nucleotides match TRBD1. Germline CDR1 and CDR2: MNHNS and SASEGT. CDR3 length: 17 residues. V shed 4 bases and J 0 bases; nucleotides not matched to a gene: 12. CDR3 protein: CASSGRQGLHPSYEQYF. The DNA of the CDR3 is TGTGCCAGCAGTGGACGACAGGGCCTACACCCCTCCTACGAGCAGTACTTC.

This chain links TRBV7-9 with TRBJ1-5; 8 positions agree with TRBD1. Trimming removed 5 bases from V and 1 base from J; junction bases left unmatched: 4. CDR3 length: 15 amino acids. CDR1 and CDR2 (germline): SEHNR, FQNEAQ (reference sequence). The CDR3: CASSLTGDSNQPQHF. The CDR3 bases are TGTGCCAGCAGCCTGACAGGGGACAGCAATCAGCCCCAGCATTTT.

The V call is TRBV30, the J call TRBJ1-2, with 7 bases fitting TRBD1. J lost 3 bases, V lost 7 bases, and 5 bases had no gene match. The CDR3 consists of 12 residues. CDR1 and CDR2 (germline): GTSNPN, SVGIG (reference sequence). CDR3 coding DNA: TGTGCCTTATCCGGGACAGACTATGGCTACACCTTC. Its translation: CALSGTDYGYTF. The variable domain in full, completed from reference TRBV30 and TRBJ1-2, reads SQTIHQWPATLVQPVGSPLSLECTVEGTSNPNLYWYRQAAGRGLQLLFYSVGIGQISSEVPQNLSASRPQDRQFILSSKKLLLSDSGFYLCALSGTDYGYTFGSGTRLTVV.

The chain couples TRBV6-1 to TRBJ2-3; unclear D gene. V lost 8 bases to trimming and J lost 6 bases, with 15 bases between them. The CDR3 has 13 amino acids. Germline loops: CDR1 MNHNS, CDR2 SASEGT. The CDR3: CASLSVKRDTQYF. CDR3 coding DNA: TGTGCCAGCCTATCGGTCAAACGGGATACGCAGTATTTT.

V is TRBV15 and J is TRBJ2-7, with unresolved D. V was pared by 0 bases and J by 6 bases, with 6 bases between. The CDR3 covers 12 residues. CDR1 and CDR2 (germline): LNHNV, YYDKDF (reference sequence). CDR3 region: CATSRDSSEQYF. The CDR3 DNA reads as TGTGCCACCAGCAGAGACAGTTCCGAGCAGTACTTC.

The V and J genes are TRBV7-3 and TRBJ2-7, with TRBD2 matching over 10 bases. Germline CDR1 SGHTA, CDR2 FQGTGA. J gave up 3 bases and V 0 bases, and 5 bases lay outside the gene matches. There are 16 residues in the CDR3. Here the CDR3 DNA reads TGTGCCAGCAGCTTAACTCCCGGGACTAGCGTCTACGAGCAGTACTTC. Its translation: CASSLTPGTSVYEQYF.

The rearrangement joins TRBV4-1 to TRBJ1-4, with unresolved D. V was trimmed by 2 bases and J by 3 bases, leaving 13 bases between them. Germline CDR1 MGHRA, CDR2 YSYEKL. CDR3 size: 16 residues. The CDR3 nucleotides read TGCGCCAGCAGCCAAATTCAAGTCATAGCTAATGAAAAACTGTTTTTT. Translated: CASSQIQVIANEKLFF.